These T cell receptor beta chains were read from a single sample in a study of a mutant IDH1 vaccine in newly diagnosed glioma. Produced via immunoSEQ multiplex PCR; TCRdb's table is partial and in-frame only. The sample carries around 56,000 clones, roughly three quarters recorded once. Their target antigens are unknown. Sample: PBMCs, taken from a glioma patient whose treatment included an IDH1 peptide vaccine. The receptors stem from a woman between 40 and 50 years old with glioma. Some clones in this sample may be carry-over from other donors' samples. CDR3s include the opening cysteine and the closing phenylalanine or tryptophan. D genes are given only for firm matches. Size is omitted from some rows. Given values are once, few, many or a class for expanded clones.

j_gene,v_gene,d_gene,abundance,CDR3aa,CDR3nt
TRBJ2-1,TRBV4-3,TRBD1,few,CASSQGTGGDLRNEQFF,TGCGCCAGCAGCCAAGGGACAGGGGGTGATTTGCGAAATGAGCAGTTCTTC
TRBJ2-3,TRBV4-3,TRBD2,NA,CASSRTSTSADTQYF,TGCGCCAGCAGCCGGACTAGCACCTCGGCAGATACGCAGTATTTT
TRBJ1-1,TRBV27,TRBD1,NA,CASSSRQGGANTEAFF,TGTGCCAGCAGTTCCCGACAGGGTGGGGCGAACACTGAAGCTTTCTTT
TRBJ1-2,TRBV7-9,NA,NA,CASSLPTESYGYTF,TGTGCCAGCAGCTTACCGACAGAGAGTTATGGCTACACCTTC
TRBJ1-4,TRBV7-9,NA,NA,CASMQATNEKLFF,TGTGCCAGCATGCAGGCAACTAATGAAAAACTGTTTTTT
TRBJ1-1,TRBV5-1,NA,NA,CASSLGTLNTEAFF,TGCGCCAGCAGCTTGGGCACTCTCAACACTGAAGCTTTCTTT
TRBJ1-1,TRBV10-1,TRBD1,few,CASSRTGNTEAFF,TGCGCCAGCTCGAGGACAGGGAACACTGAAGCTTTCTTT
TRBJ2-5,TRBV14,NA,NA,CASSQGPRLLGETQYF,TGTGCCAGCAGCCAAGGACCGAGACTACTTGGGGAGACCCAGTACTTC
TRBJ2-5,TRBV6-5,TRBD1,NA,CASSRRDRVKETQYF,TGTGCCAGCAGTCGAAGGGACAGGGTGAAAGAGACCCAGTACTTC
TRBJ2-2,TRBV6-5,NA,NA,CASRRQANTGELFF,TGTGCCAGCCGGAGACAGGCGAACACCGGGGAGCTGTTTTTT
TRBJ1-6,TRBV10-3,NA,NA,CAISEPRAGAGHNSPLHF,TGTGCCATCAGTGAGCCTCGGGCGGGGGCAGGGCATAATTCACCCCTCCACTTT
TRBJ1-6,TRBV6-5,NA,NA,CASRDGGGNSPLHF,TGTGCCAGCAGGGACGGGGGAGGTAATTCACCCCTCCACTTT
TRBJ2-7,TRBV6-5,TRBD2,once,CASSYGSGSSYEQYF,TGTGCCAGCAGTTACGGGAGCGGGAGCTCCTACGAGCAGTACTTC
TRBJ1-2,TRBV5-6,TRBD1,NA,CASSSNRDSFNYGYTF,TGTGCCAGCAGCTCAAATAGGGACAGCTTTAACTATGGCTACACCTTC
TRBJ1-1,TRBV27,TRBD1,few,CASRRDRTSEAFF,TGTGCCAGCAGGCGGGACAGAACTTCTGAAGCTTTCTTT
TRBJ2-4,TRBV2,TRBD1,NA,CASRRGTARAKNIQYF,TGTGCCAGCAGGAGGGGGACAGCGCGAGCCAAAAACATTCAGTACTTC
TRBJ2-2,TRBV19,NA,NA,CASSIGYSGFTGELFF,TGTGCCAGTAGTATAGGGTATAGTGGGTTCACCGGGGAGCTGTTTTTT
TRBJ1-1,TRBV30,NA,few,CAWSVPPGPGTEAFF,TGTGCCTGGAGTGTACCCCCGGGGCCCGGCACTGAAGCTTTCTTT
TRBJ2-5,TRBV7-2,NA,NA,CASSLGASEETQYF,TGTGCCAGCAGCTTAGGAGCATCCGAAGAGACCCAGTACTTC
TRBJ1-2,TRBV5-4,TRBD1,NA,CASSRQGSYGYTF,TGTGCCAGCAGTAGACAGGGGAGCTATGGCTACACCTTC
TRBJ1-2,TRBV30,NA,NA,CAWSAGANYGYTF,TGTGCCTGGTCGGCAGGGGCTAACTATGGCTACACCTTC
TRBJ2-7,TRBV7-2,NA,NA,CASSLVVQGEQYF,TGTGCCAGCAGCTTAGTGGTCCAGGGGGAGCAGTACTTC
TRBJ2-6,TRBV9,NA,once,CASSANKNLGANVLTF,TGTGCCAGCAGCGCGAACAAAAACCTCGGGGCCAACGTCCTGACTTTC
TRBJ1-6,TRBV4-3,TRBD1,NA,CASSQDPDRAVGSPLHF,TGCGCCAGCAGCCAAGATCCGGACAGGGCGGTGGGTTCACCCCTCCACTTT
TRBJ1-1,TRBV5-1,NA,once,CASSLGEGLMSEAFF,TGCGCCAGCAGCTTGGGGGAGGGGTTGATGTCGGAAGCTTTCTTT
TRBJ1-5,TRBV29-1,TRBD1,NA,CSVETGASGQPQHF,TGCAGCGTTGAGACAGGGGCGTCAGGGCAGCCCCAGCATTTT
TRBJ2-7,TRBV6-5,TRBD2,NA,CASSYVAGRVGEQYF,TGTGCCAGCAGTTACGTAGCGGGGAGGGTTGGCGAGCAGTACTTC
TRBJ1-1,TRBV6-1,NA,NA,CASSERQVTEAFF,TGTGCCAGCAGTGAAAGACAGGTCACTGAAGCTTTCTTT
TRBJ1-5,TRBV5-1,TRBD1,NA,CASSLGDSYSNQPQHF,TGCGCCAGCAGCCTGGGGGACAGCTATAGCAATCAGCCCCAGCATTTT
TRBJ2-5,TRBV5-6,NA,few,CASSLDAAGVSQYF,TGTGCCAGCAGCTTGGATGCCGCAGGTGTTTCCCAGTACTTC
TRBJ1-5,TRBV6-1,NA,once,CASSEGSNQPQHF,TGTGCCAGCAGTGAGGGAAGCAATCAGCCCCAGCATTTT
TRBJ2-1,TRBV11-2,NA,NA,CASSSTRGRDYNEQFF,TGTGCCAGCAGCTCTACTCGGGGCAGGGACTACAATGAGCAGTTCTTC
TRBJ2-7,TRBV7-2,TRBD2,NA,CASSSPAGGGASAYEQYF,TGTGCCAGCAGCTCGCCCGCTGGCGGGGGGGCCTCAGCCTACGAGCAGTACTTC
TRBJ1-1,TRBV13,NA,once,CASSSPGALNTEAFF,TGTGCCAGCAGCTCCCCAGGGGCCCTAAACACTGAAGCTTTCTTT
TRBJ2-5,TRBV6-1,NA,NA,CASSEDIGRETQYF,TGTGCCAGCAGTGAAGATATCGGGCGGGAGACCCAGTACTTC
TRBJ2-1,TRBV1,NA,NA,CTSSPEPPGGESGNNEQFF,TGCACCAGCAGCCCGGAACCTCCTGGGGGGGAGAGCGGTAACAATGAGCAGTTCTTC
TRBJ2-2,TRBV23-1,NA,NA,CASPRGSNTGELFF,TGCGCCAGCCCTAGAGGATCTAACACCGGGGAGCTGTTTTTT
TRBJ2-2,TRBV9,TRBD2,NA,CASSLAGSTGELFF,TGTGCCAGCAGCCTAGCGGGCAGCACCGGGGAGCTGTTTTTT
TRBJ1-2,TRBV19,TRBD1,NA,CASSPGQGHYGYTF,TGTGCCAGTAGCCCTGGACAGGGCCACTATGGCTACACCTTC